One and the same sample provided the 19 T cell receptor beta chains below, sequenced in a study of graft-versus-host responses after intestinal transplantation. The antigens these receptors bind are not known. TCRdb's table, derived via immunoSEQ multiplex PCR, lists solely in-frame clones and lacks some. The table lists 30,000 to 35,000 clones, roughly 80% of them singletons. This sample comprised unstimulated CD8+ T cells sorted from spleen or lymph node cells, obtained before intestinal transplant. These receptors originate from a human donor who received an intestinal transplant.

This clone has more than one count but fewer than ten. Germline is not matched at one junction end, which may reflect a read error. CDR3 in amino acids: CASSLLGAGGNQPQHF. DNA of the CDR3: TGTGCCAGCAGCTTACTCGGGGCAGGGGGCAACCAGCCCCAGCATTTT. The V gene is TRBV7-8, the J gene TRBJ1-5; 8 bases fit TRBD1. The CDR3 covers 16 residues. Germline assignment: CDR1 SGHVS and CDR2 FQNEAQ.

This clone occurred once. The V call is TRBV4-1, the J call TRBJ2-7, with D perhaps TRBD1 (6 bases). V gave up 0 bases and J gave up 2 bases, with 11 bases separating them. Germline loops: CDR1 MGHRA, CDR2 YSYEKL. This CDR3 has 15 residues. This chain's CDR3 is CASSQDLRQAYEQYF. The CDR3 coding sequence is TGCGCCAGCAGCCAAGACCTTAGACAGGCCTACGAGCAGTACTTC.

This chain joins TRBV29-1 and TRBJ2-7; the D gene is possibly TRBD2 (5 bases). V was cut by 6 bases and J by 2 bases, with 11 bases left in between. The CDR3 runs 12 residues. CDR1 is SQVTM, CDR2 ANQGSEA, per germline. The CDR3 protein is CSVSTRAYEQYF. The CDR3, as DNA: TGCAGCGTCAGCACTAGGGCCTACGAGCAGTACTTC.

This chain joins TRBV11-3 and TRBJ2-6, with D possibly being TRBD1 (5 bases). Germline-derived CDR1 and CDR2 are SGHNT and YENEEA. This CDR3 region has 19 residues. The germline V and J ends were trimmed by 1 base and 0 bases, with 16 bases remaining between them. The CDR3 DNA is TGTGCCAGCAGCTTAGTGATGGGGCTTCCCATCTCTGGGGCCAACGTCCTGACTTTC. Protein product: CASSLVMGLPISGANVLTF.

V usage is TRBV6-5 and J usage is TRBJ2-7, with a tentative D call TRBD1 (6 bases). V was pared by 2 bases and J by 3 bases, with 11 bases between. The V gene's germline CDR1 is MNHEY and CDR2 SVGAGI. The CDR3 sequence is 14 residues long. The CDR3 DNA follows: TGTGCCAGCAGTTACATAGGCAGGGGCTACGAGCAGTACTTC. It yields the protein CASSYIGRGYEQYF.

The chain uses TRBV12-5 and TRBJ2-1; the match to TRBD2 covers 12 bases. The junction had 4 bases not matched to a gene; V was cut back by 4 bases and J by 6 bases. The CDR3 is made up of 15 amino acids. CDR1 is LGHNT, CDR2 FRNRAP, per germline. The CDR3 DNA reads as TGTGCTAGTGGTTCCGGGACTAGCGGGTTCAATGAGCAGTTCTTC. Translation gives CASGSGTSGFNEQFF.

The chain combines TRBV6-5 with TRBJ1-5; TRBD1 matches 8 bases. CDR1 and CDR2 from the germline V gene are MNHEY and SVGAGI. The ends lost 4 bases at V and 1 base at J; junction bases unmatched: 3. The length of the CDR3 is 15 residues. As DNA, the CDR3 is TGTGCCAGCAGTTCCGACAGGGGCAGCAATCAGCCCCAGCATTTT. This gives the protein CASSSDRGSNQPQHF.

This clone showed up just once. The V gene is TRBV25-1, the J gene TRBJ2-5; D not certain. Germline V gene sequence: CDR1 MGHDK, CDR2 SYGVNS. V lost 3 bases and J 5 bases, leaving 13 bases between the germline ends. The CDR3 is 14 residues long. For the CDR3, the DNA is TGTGCCAGCAGTGAGTTTCTCGGTTGGGAGACCCAGTACTTC. It codes for CASSEFLGWETQYF.

The CDR3 loop is CASSLGDSRLDYGYTF. Here the CDR3 DNA reads TGTGCCAGCAGTTTGGGGGACAGCCGGTTAGACTATGGCTACACCTTC. The chain employs TRBV28 and TRBJ1-2; 7 nucleotides match TRBD1. This CDR3 has 16 residues. Germline trimming cut 3 bases from V and 3 bases from J; bases unmatched to any gene: 10. Germline V gene lookup returns CDR1 MDHEN and CDR2 SYDVKM.

The rearrangement uses TRBV5-1 and TRBJ1-1; the match to TRBD1 covers 8 bases. With V trimmed by 2 bases and J by 4 bases, 7 bases remained unmatched. The CDR3 loop spans 15 amino acids. The germline V gene has CDR1 SGHRS and CDR2 YFSETQ. In DNA, the CDR3 is TGCGCCAGCAGCTTTCGGACAGGGAGGTTCACTGAAGCTTTCTTT. This sequence encodes CASSFRTGRFTEAFF.

This clone was detected only a few times. V usage is TRBV11-2 and J usage is TRBJ2-7, with TRBD1 identical over 9 bases. With 1 base clipped from V and 6 bases from J, the junction kept 4 bases outside the gene matches. The V gene's germline CDR1 is SGHAT and CDR2 FQNNGV. This CDR3 region has 14 residues. The CDR3 is CASSLVQGAVEQYF. CDR3 coding DNA: TGTGCCAGCAGCTTAGTACAGGGGGCTGTCGAGCAGTACTTC.

This CDR3 is CASSITGTGLSYEQYF. The CDR3 DNA is TGTGCCAGTAGTATTACCGGGACAGGCCTCTCCTACGAGCAGTACTTC. This sequence joins TRBV19 and TRBJ2-7; TRBD1 matches 8 bases. Germline V lookup: CDR1 LNHDA, CDR2 SQIVND (reference sequence). V lost 3 bases and J lost 0; bases outside the gene matches: 7. The CDR3 runs 16 residues.

This chain connects TRBV28 to TRBJ2-5; 7 positions agree with TRBD1. CDR1 MDHEN and CDR2 SYDVKM come from the germline V gene. The CDR3 is made up of 16 amino acids. V lost 5 bases to trimming and J lost 1 base; unmatched junction nucleotides: 10. The CDR3 DNA follows: TGTGCCAGCAGTCCGCCCGGGACAGCTATCCAAGAGACCCAGTACTTC. Its protein product is CASSPPGTAIQETQYF. Drawing the rest from reference TRBV28 and TRBJ2-5, the complete variable domain is DVKVTQSSRYLVKRTGEKVFLECVQDMDHENMFWYRQDPGLGLRLIYFSYDVKMKEKGDIPEGYSVSREKKERFSLILESASTNQTSMYLCASSPPGTAIQETQYFGPGTRLLVL.

The chain couples TRBV13 to TRBJ2-7, with TRBD1 as a possible D gene (6 bases). Germline V lookup: CDR1 PRHDT, CDR2 FYEKMQ (reference sequence). The CDR3 has 13 amino acids. Trimming shortened V by 5 bases and J by 1 base, and 9 bases separated the two germline ends. The DNA of the CDR3 is TGTGCCAGCAGCATCAGGGGTTCCTACGAGCAGTACTTC. Its translation is CASSIRGSYEQYF.

The gene calls are TRBV27 and TRBJ1-5; weak D call: TRBD1 (6 bases). The CDR3 totals 15 residues. V lost 6 bases and J lost 6, with 18 bases in between. Per germline, CDR1 MNHEY and CDR2 SMNVEV (reference sequence). The CDR3 region has the DNA TGTGCCAGCAGCCCAGACAACAGGGTTGCTCAGCCCCAGCATTTT. Protein: CASSPDNRVAQPQHF.

The chain joins TRBV28 to TRBJ2-5, with 9 bases that match TRBD2. With V trimmed by 5 bases and J by 2 bases, 12 bases remained unmatched. Germline V gene lookup returns CDR1 MDHEN and CDR2 SYDVKM. The CDR3 extends over 17 amino acids. CDR3 sequence (DNA): TGTGCCAGCAGTACCAGTGCTAGCGGGGAATTACAAGAGACCCAGTACTTC. Encoded protein: CASSTSASGELQETQYF.

The chain is built from TRBV14 and TRBJ2-7; no firm D call. Germline loops: CDR1 SGHDN, CDR2 FVKESK. The V end was cut by 5 bases, the J end by 2 bases, with 10 bases between. The CDR3 runs 13 residues. The CDR3 region has the DNA TGTGCCAGCAGCGGGCTACTGACCTACGAGCAGTACTTC. It yields the protein CASSGLLTYEQYF.

The chain carries TRBV11-2 and TRBJ2-7; tentatively, D is TRBD1 (5 bases). Trimming took off 2 bases at V and 5 bases at J, with 10 bases between the two ends. The CDR3 has 13 residues. Germline-derived CDR1 and CDR2 are SGHAT and FQNNGV. The CDR3, as DNA: TGTGCCAGCAGCTTATTCAGGGCCAACGAGCAGTACTTC. This gives the protein CASSLFRANEQYF.

The genes are TRBV28 and TRBJ2-7, with D tentatively TRBD1 (8 bases). CDR1 and CDR2 (germline): MDHEN, SYDVKM. This CDR3 has 13 amino acids. Trimming pared 5 bases from V and 4 bases from J, leaving 12 bases between. This chain's CDR3 is CASSTGGEYEQYF. CDR3 coding DNA: TGTGCCAGCAGTACAGGGGGGGAGTACGAGCAGTACTTC.